The 20 T cell receptor beta chains given below trace back to one sample, sequenced in a study of blood T cell repertoires in COVID-19. This table comes from immunoSEQ multiplex PCR, and its TCRdb copy is limited to in-frame clones, with some not included. Counted here are about 110,000 clones, 85% to 90% occurring once; the ten biggest clones make up 32%. Sequencing input: peripheral blood. Receptors were obtained from an elderly woman with acute or convalescent COVID-19.

The chain employs TRBV7-6 and TRBJ2-5; possible D gene TRBD2, 5 bases. CDR3 length equals 11 residues. In germline, CDR1 is SGHVS, CDR2 FNYEAQ. V was pared by 6 bases and J by 5 bases, with 7 bases between. The CDR3 spells CASRERETQYF. In DNA, the CDR3 is TGTGCCAGCAGGGAGCGGGAGACCCAGTACTTC.

The chain carries TRBV5-1 and TRBJ1-2; a possible D gene is TRBD1 (5 bases). Germline CDR1 reads SGHRS; CDR2 reads YFSETQ. Trimming took off 0 bases at V and 4 bases at J, with 10 bases between the two ends. The CDR3 extends over 14 amino acids. The CDR3 here is CASSLVGGTYGYTF. Here the CDR3 DNA reads TGCGCCAGCAGCTTGGTGGGGGGGACCTATGGCTACACCTTC.

The chain is built from TRBV27 and TRBJ1-2; D gene ambiguous. CDR1 and CDR2 from the germline V gene are MNHEY and SMNVEV (reference sequence). The V gene lost 6 bases and the J gene lost 4 bases, with 18 bases spanning the gap. The CDR3 extends over 15 amino acids. Here the CDR3 DNA reads TGTGCCAGCAGACGCCTAACTAACCTGGGCTATGGCTACACCTTC. It specifies CASRRLTNLGYGYTF.

This clone has a handful of counts. The gene calls are TRBV5-1 and TRBJ2-7, with D tentatively TRBD1 (6 bases). V was cut by 0 bases and J by 2 bases, with 12 bases left in between. CDR3 size: 15 residues. Germline V gene lookup returns CDR1 SGHRS and CDR2 YFSETQ. The CDR3 DNA sequence: TGCGCCAGCAGCTTGGGTAGGCAGGGGCCCTACGAGCAGTACTTC. Its translation is CASSLGRQGPYEQYF.

Concerning this clone: This sample also contains other DNA sequences that code for the same CDR3. V usage is TRBV10-3 and J usage is TRBJ2-7, with D possibly matching TRBD2 (5 bases). The CDR3 has 12 amino acids. With 9 bases removed from V and 1 base from J, the gap between germline ends came to 10 bases. CDR1 is ENHRY and CDR2 is SYGVKD in the germline V gene. The CDR3 DNA is TGTGCCATTTCTTCGGGGTCCTACGAGCAGTACTTC. Translation gives CAISSGSYEQYF.

This sequence joins TRBV29-1 and TRBJ1-1, with D unclear. Germline V lookup: CDR1 SQVTM, CDR2 ANQGSEA. V lost 4 bases to trimming and J lost 5 bases, with 17 bases between them. This CDR3 comprises 14 residues. CDR3 residues: CSVGRDIPHTEAFF. Written as DNA, the CDR3 is TGCAGCGTTGGGCGGGATATACCACATACTGAAGCTTTCTTT.

Only one count was recorded for this clone. The chain joins TRBV4-1 to TRBJ1-5; 7 bases fit TRBD1. The CDR3 loop spans 15 amino acids. Germline V gene data show CDR1 as MGHRA and CDR2 as YSYEKL. With 4 bases clipped from V and 4 bases from J, the junction kept 7 bases outside the gene matches. For the CDR3, the DNA is TGCGCCAGCAGCCCAATCAGGACAGGAAATCAGCCCCAGCATTTT. Translated, it gives CASSPIRTGNQPQHF.

The chain combines TRBV20-1 with TRBJ1-2, with D maybe TRBD1 (5 bases). Per the germline V gene, CDR1 is DFQATT and CDR2 is SNEGSKA (reference sequence). This CDR3 comprises 13 residues. Trimming left V 3 bases short and J 3 bases short, with 11 bases between. The CDR3 nucleotides read TGCAGTGCTAGTAATGGCAGGGACTATGGCTACACCTTC. Its protein product is CSASNGRDYGYTF.

This chain links TRBV4-1 with TRBJ2-3; 9 bases line up with TRBD2. V was clipped by 3 bases and J by 2 bases; unmatched bases: 3. The CDR3 loop spans 15 amino acids. CDR1 and CDR2 from the germline V gene are MGHRA and YSYEKL. The CDR3 loop is CASSHLAGPTDTQYF. CDR3 in DNA: TGCGCCAGCAGCCATCTAGCGGGGCCCACAGATACGCAGTATTTT.

This chain connects TRBV10-3 to TRBJ2-5; tentatively, D is TRBD2 (5 bases). CDR1 ENHRY and CDR2 SYGVKD come from the germline V gene. The CDR3 contains 16 residues. Between the trimmed V and J ends, which lost 0 bases and 4 bases, there was a span of 15 bases. The CDR3 coding sequence is TGTGCCATCAGTGAGTCGCGGGTTGGTTTAGGAGAGACCCAGTACTTC. It translates to CAISESRVGLGETQYF.

By share, this clone counts as medium-sized. The chain employs TRBV10-2 and TRBJ2-7; 8 nucleotides line up with TRBD1. The CDR3 length is 14 residues. Per the germline V gene, CDR1 is WSHSY and CDR2 is SAAADI. The junction had 4 bases not matched to a gene; V was cut back by 3 bases and J by 3 bases. The CDR3 DNA sequence: TGCGCCAGCAGTGACGCCGGACAGGGCTACGAGCAGTACTTC. Translating gives CASSDAGQGYEQYF.

This chain joins TRBV30 and TRBJ2-1, with TRBD1 identical over 10 bases. Germline V gives CDR1 GTSNPN, CDR2 SVGIG (reference sequence). The length of the CDR3 is 12 residues. The junction had 4 bases not matched to a gene; V was cut back by 7 bases and J by 7 bases. Here the CDR3 DNA reads TGTGCCTTGGACAGGGGGATAAATGAGCAGTTCTTC. This codes for CALDRGINEQFF.

In its sample, this clone was seen once. The chain combines TRBV4-1 with TRBJ2-5; possibly TRBD2 for D (6 bases). Trimming removed 4 bases from V and 5 bases from J, with 17 bases in between. This CDR3 is 15 amino acids long. The germline V gene has CDR1 MGHRA and CDR2 YSYEKL. The CDR3 DNA reads TGCGCCAGCAGCCCCCTGGGACTTAAGCTCGAGACCCAGTACTTC. It specifies CASSPLGLKLETQYF.

This clone was seen only once. The chain joins TRBV27 to TRBJ1-1; TRBD1 aligns across 7 bases. Germline CDR1 and CDR2: MNHEY and SMNVEV (reference sequence). J lost 6 bases, V lost 2 bases, and 3 bases had no gene match. The length of the CDR3 is 13 residues. CDR3 in amino acids: CASSLGTEAEAFF. DNA for the CDR3: TGTGCCAGCAGTTTAGGGACAGAGGCTGAAGCTTTCTTT.

The chain combines TRBV6-2 or TRBV6-3 with TRBJ1-2, with 7 positions matching TRBD1. Trimming at V came to 5 bases and at J to 7 bases, leaving 7 bases not matched to a gene. Germline V gene lookup returns CDR1 MNHEY and CDR2 SVGEGT. This CDR3 comprises 13 residues. As DNA, the CDR3 is TGTGCCAGCAGTCAGGCGGACAGGTCTGGCTACACCTTC. Its protein product is CASSQADRSGYTF.

This clone was observed at least ten times. This chain links TRBV7-6 with TRBJ1-1, with a weak D call TRBD1 (6 bases). The CDR3 spans 13 residues. V gave up 3 bases and J gave up 4 bases, with 9 bases separating them. From germline, CDR1 is SGHVS and CDR2 FNYEAQ. CDR3 nucleotides: TGTGCCAGCAGCTTGTCAGGGGTCACTGAAGCTTTCTTT. It encodes CASSLSGVTEAFF.

The CDR3 loop is CASSNGGLRTGELFF. In nucleotides, the CDR3 is TGTGCCAGCAGTAACGGGGGGCTAAGAACCGGGGAGCTGTTTTTT. The genes are TRBV6-2 or TRBV6-3 and TRBJ2-2, with D tentatively TRBD2 (7 bases). Germline V gene data show CDR1 as MNHEY and CDR2 as SVGEGT. The germline V and J ends were trimmed by 5 bases and 5 bases, with 15 bases remaining between them. The CDR3 totals 15 residues.

The chain joins TRBV7-2 to TRBJ1-1; a weak D match, TRBD1 (6 bases). Per the germline V gene, CDR1 is SGHTA and CDR2 is FQGNSA. The CDR3 runs to 13 residues. V lost 7 bases, J lost 2 bases, and 11 bases lay in between. The CDR3 nucleotides read TGTGCCAGCACCAAGGGGGTTAACACTGAAGCTTTCTTT. Amino acid sequence: CASTKGVNTEAFF.

This clone has only one observation. The chain couples TRBV19 to TRBJ2-2; D is uncertain. CDR1 and CDR2 (germline): LNHDA, SQIVND (reference sequence). Trimming pared 7 bases from V and 0 bases from J, leaving 6 bases between. The CDR3 runs to 13 residues. In DNA form, the CDR3 reads TGTGCCAGTAAAACAGCGAACACCGGGGAGCTGTTTTTT. It encodes CASKTANTGELFF.

In DNA form, the CDR3 reads TGTGCCAGCAGCGTTCGACAGGTCGGCGGGGAGCTGTTTTTT. This encodes CASSVRQVGGELFF. The V and J genes are TRBV9 and TRBJ2-2, with D tentatively TRBD1 (6 bases). With 2 bases removed from V and 7 bases from J, the gap between germline ends came to 12 bases. Germline V gene data show CDR1 as SGDLS and CDR2 as YYNGEE. The CDR3 totals 14 residues.